The 10 T cell receptor beta chains presented below share a single source sample, sequenced in a study of shared clonotypes between healthy human individuals (dated by TCRdb to the early 2020s). The library was prepared using the immunoSEQ multiplex PCR assay. TCRdb stores this immuneACCESS table with in-frame sequences only. Part of the clones is absent; in the studies checked, under half of the shortfall reflects unresolved V genes, and no reason is known for the rest. Recorded for this sample are 760,000 or so clones; 96% of them occurred a single time. The ten most abundant clones make up approximately 0.2% of the sample. CD8 naive samples were CD45RO-negative cells positively selected for CCR7, giving a CD45RA+CCR7+ population that excluded TemRA cells. Material for sequencing was naive CD8+ T cells sorted from blood. The cell subset or site label, as the study defines it: CD45RA+CCR7+. The receptors originated from a man aged 25 to 40 in good health.

The V and J genes are TRBV29-1 and TRBJ2-1; D is ambiguous. Germline loops: CDR1 SQVTM, CDR2 ANQGSEA. Trimming removed 0 bases from V and 6 bases from J, with 9 bases in between. The CDR3 totals 13 residues. CDR3 region: CSVEDRSVNEQFF. The CDR3 DNA reads as TGCAGCGTTGAAGATAGATCAGTCAATGAGCAGTTCTTC.

Points on this clone: This sample also contains other DNA sequences that code for the same CDR3. The chain recombines TRBV7-9 with TRBJ1-2; D unresolved. With 5 bases removed from V and 0 bases from J, the gap between germline ends came to 7 bases. CDR1 and CDR2 from the germline V gene are SEHNR and FQNEAQ (reference sequence). This CDR3 has 13 residues. The CDR3 region has the DNA TGTGCCAGCAGCCTAGGACCTAACTATGGCTACACCTTC. Translated, it gives CASSLGPNYGYTF.

The chain links TRBV5-1 to TRBJ1-1, with D perhaps matching TRBD1 (6 bases). CDR1 is SGHRS, CDR2 YFSETQ, per germline. V lost 3 bases and J lost 0, with 12 bases in between. CDR3 length: 15 amino acids. The chain's CDR3 is CASSWGDRLNTEAFF. In DNA, the CDR3 is TGCGCCAGCAGCTGGGGAGACAGGCTGAACACTGAAGCTTTCTTT.

This clone has only one observation. The V gene is TRBV27, the J gene TRBJ2-7, with 7 bases that match TRBD1. Germline assignment: CDR1 MNHEY and CDR2 SMNVEV (reference sequence). The length of the CDR3 is 17 residues. V trimming: 6 bases; J trimming: 2 bases; junction bases outside the gene matches: 16. CDR3 nucleotide sequence: TGTGCCAGCAGCCCTAGGGGGCCGTCCAGGGTCACCTACGAGCAGTACTTC. The encoded protein is CASSPRGPSRVTYEQYF.

The CDR3 spells CASSLSGSSYEQYF. CDR3 DNA: TGTGCCAGTAGTCTTAGCGGGAGCTCCTACGAGCAGTACTTC. V gene TRBV19 combines with J gene TRBJ2-7, with 9 nucleotides matching TRBD2. From germline, CDR1 is LNHDA and CDR2 SQIVND (reference sequence). Germline trimming cut 5 bases from V and 0 bases from J; bases unmatched to any gene: 2. This CDR3 is 14 amino acids long.

The chain couples TRBV28 to TRBJ2-1; TRBD1 is a possible D gene (6 bases). The CDR3 is 13 amino acids. Germline-derived CDR1 and CDR2 are MDHEN and SYDVKM. V lost 3 bases to trimming and J lost 6 bases, with 9 bases between them. The chain's CDR3 is CASSFPRGNEQFF. The CDR3 region has the DNA TGTGCCAGCAGTTTTCCCAGGGGCAATGAGCAGTTCTTC.

The chain combines TRBV29-1 with TRBJ2-7; D is uncertain. With 6 bases removed from V and 1 base from J, the gap between germline ends came to 22 bases. The germline V gene encodes CDR1 SQVTM and CDR2 ANQGSEA. The CDR3 sequence is 16 residues long. The CDR3 is CSVIDGRETPSYEQYF. The DNA of the CDR3 is TGCAGCGTCATCGACGGGCGTGAGACACCTTCCTACGAGCAGTACTTC.

A remark on this clone: The junction does not match germline at one end; this may be a read error. The rearrangement links TRBV7-7 to TRBJ2-1; 9 bases map to TRBD2. Germline loops: CDR1 SSHAT, CDR2 FNYEAQ (reference sequence). The CDR3 consists of 15 residues. The CDR3 DNA sequence: TGTGCTAGCAGCCGCGGGGCGGGAGGGAGGAGTGAGCAGTTCTTC. It specifies CASSRGAGGRSEQFF.

The V call is TRBV5-1, the J call TRBJ2-5; a possible D gene is TRBD1 (6 bases). CDR1 is SGHRS, CDR2 YFSETQ, per germline. V lost 4 bases and J lost 0, with 10 bases in between. CDR3 length: 14 amino acids. The CDR3 nucleotides are TGCGCCAGCAGCGGACAGAGGTACCAAGAGACCCAGTACTTC. It codes for CASSGQRYQETQYF.

Comments on this clone: The junction and the germline gene differ at one end; a read error may be behind it. The rearrangement uses TRBV29-1 and TRBJ2-7, with 7 bases lining up with TRBD2. The germline gives CDR1 SQVTM, CDR2 ANQGSEA. The CDR3 is 14 residues long. This CDR3 is CSVENPSGNYGQYF. The CDR3 DNA is TGCAGCGTTGAGAACCCTAGCGGTAACTACGGGCAGTACTTC.